The rows below give T cell receptor beta chains drawn from one sample of a study of T cells in localized non-small cell lung cancer. Clones were sequenced by immunoSEQ multiplex PCR, and TCRdb holds only the in-frame ones, with some missing. The table lists around 35,000 clones, 85% to 95% of them singletons, with less than 8% in the top ten. Sequenced here: peripheral blood, sampled before any cancer treatment. The source of these receptors is a female donor over 55 with stage I lung adenocarcinoma. The CDR3 runs from the conserved cysteine through the conserved F or W. The order of the fields is CDR3 protein, CDR3 DNA, D gene, clone size, CDR3 length, J gene, V gene. A D gene is named only where the DNA matches it firmly. Only part of the rows carry a size: once, few, many, or a class if the clone is expanded.

CASSPDPVGELFF | TGTGCCAGCTCACCGGACCCCGTAGGGGAGCTGTTTTTT | - | - | 13 | TRBJ2-2 | TRBV18
CASSLLQDEVAFF | TGTGCCAGCAGCTTGTTGCAGGATGAGGTAGCTTTCTTT | - | - | 13 | TRBJ1-1 | TRBV5-4
CASRLEDRQRETQYF | TGTGCAAGTCGCTTAGAGGATCGCCAGCGAGAGACCCAGTACTTC | - | once | 15 | TRBJ2-5 | TRBV12-2
CATLGALNTEAFF | TGTGCCACACTTGGGGCACTGAACACTGAAGCTTTCTTT | - | - | 13 | TRBJ1-1 | TRBV28
CASSLDRNLGGQPQHF | TGTGCCAGCAGCTTAGATCGGAACCTCGGGGGTCAGCCCCAGCATTTT | - | - | 16 | TRBJ1-5 | TRBV7-2
CASSLGQGGGTEAFF | TGTGCCAGCAGCTTAGGGCAGGGGGGAGGTACTGAAGCTTTCTTT | TRBD1 | - | 15 | TRBJ1-1 | TRBV7-8
CASSPVGTVSYEQYF | TGTGCCAGCAGCCCCGTCGGCACAGTCTCCTACGAGCAGTACTTC | - | - | 15 | TRBJ2-7 | TRBV5-8
CASSQRQIRNYGYTF | TGTGCCAGCAGCCAAAGACAAATACGAAACTATGGCTACACCTTC | - | - | 15 | TRBJ1-2 | TRBV5-5
CASSVVAGLGNTEAFF | TGTGCCAGCAGCGTAGTAGCAGGGCTCGGGAACACTGAGGCTTTCTTT | - | - | 16 | TRBJ1-1 | TRBV9
CAISGQGDSTEAFF | TGTGCCATCAGCGGACAGGGGGACAGCACTGAAGCTTTCTTT | TRBD1 | - | 14 | TRBJ1-1 | TRBV10-3
CSVGDNRNEKLFF | TGCAGCGTAGGGGACAATAGGAACGAAAAACTGTTTTTT | - | - | 13 | TRBJ1-4 | TRBV29-1
CASSLSRKSQETQYF | TGTGCCAGCAGCCTTTCGAGGAAGTCCCAAGAGACCCAGTACTTC | - | - | 15 | TRBJ2-5 | TRBV7-2
CASSYSGTGRGNTIYF | TGTGCCAGCAGTTACTCGGGTACAGGGCGGGGAAACACCATATATTTT | - | - | 16 | TRBJ1-3 | TRBV6-5
CASSFRTGEYEAFF | TGTGCCAGCAGCTTTAGGACAGGGGAATATGAAGCTTTCTTT | TRBD1 | - | 14 | TRBJ1-1 | TRBV7-2
CASSEEGRGYTF | TGTGCCAGTAGCGAAGAGGGGAGAGGCTACACCTTC | - | - | 12 | TRBJ1-2 | TRBV19
CAWSRRTGNEKLFF | TGTGCCTGGAGTCGTCGGACAGGGAATGAAAAACTGTTTTTT | TRBD1 | - | 14 | TRBJ1-4 | TRBV30